Listed below are T cell receptor beta chains from one sample, sequenced in a study of OX40 agonist ivuxolimab in advanced cancers. Repertoires were generated with immunoSEQ multiplex PCR, while TCRdb's copy carries only in-frame clones and drops some. The sample records around 70,000 clones, roughly 89% being singletons. Material: CD4+ or CD8+ T cells sorted from blood, obtained in a trial of the OX40 agonist ivuxolimab. The receptors stem from an adult with an advanced solid tumor such as melanoma, head and neck, liver or kidney cancer. Each CDR3 is given with its conserved first and last residue. A D gene is named only where the DNA matches it firmly. Some rows mark clone size as missing; the rest say once, few, many or name a class of expanded clone.

>.|TRBV10-3|TRBJ1-5|.
CAISENWDGNQPQHF
TGTGCCATCAGTGAAAATTGGGATGGGAATCAGCCCCAGCATTTT
>once|TRBV9|TRBJ2-1|.
CASSVAGGQYNEQFF
TGTGCCAGCAGCGTAGCAGGAGGGCAGTATAATGAGCAGTTCTTC
>.|TRBV13|TRBJ2-1|TRBD2
CASSLRETSARSYNEQFF
TGTGCCAGCAGCTTACGAGAGACTAGCGCGCGCTCCTACAATGAGCAGTTCTTC
>.|TRBV6-6|TRBJ1-2|TRBD1
CASRQHRGSYGYTF
TGTGCCAGCAGACAGCACAGGGGGTCCTATGGCTACACCTTC
>.|TRBV2|TRBJ2-1|.
CASNEVVEQFF
TGTGCCAGCAACGAGGTTGTTGAGCAGTTCTTC
>.|TRBV18|TRBJ2-3|.
CASRLRGRGTQYF
TGTGCCAGCCGATTACGGGGGCGGGGTACGCAGTATTTT
>once|TRBV6-4|TRBJ1-1|TRBD1
CASSPDRGTEAFF
TGTGCCAGCAGCCCAGACAGGGGAACTGAAGCTTTCTTT
>.|TRBV20-1|TRBJ2-7|.
CSASTSYEQYF
TGCAGTGCTAGTACCTCCTACGAGCAGTACTTC
>.|TRBV6-1|TRBJ1-4|TRBD1
CASSEQGEGEKLFF
TGTGCCAGCAGTGAACAGGGGGAGGGTGAAAAACTGTTTTTT
>.|TRBV11-2|TRBJ1-5|.
CASSLARRQPQHF
TGTGCCAGCAGCTTAGCTCGAAGGCAGCCCCAGCATTTT
>.|TRBV28|TRBJ2-3|.
CASSRSGGAGDTQYF
TGTGCCAGCAGCAGGAGTGGCGGGGCGGGAGATACGCAGTATTTT
>.|TRBV28|TRBJ1-2|.
CASRLPGIYGYTF
TGTGCCAGCAGACTTCCAGGGATCTATGGCTACACCTTC
>.|TRBV10-1|TRBJ2-1|.
CASSETGTLGEQFF
TGCGCCAGCAGTGAGACCGGGACCCTGGGGGAGCAGTTCTTC
>.|TRBV18|TRBJ2-1|.
CASSPNWDNEQFF
TGTGCCAGCTCACCGAACTGGGACAATGAGCAGTTCTTC
>once|TRBV10-2|TRBJ2-3|TRBD2
CASTILAGGPPDTQYF
TGCGCCAGCACTATACTAGCGGGAGGTCCCCCAGATACGCAGTATTTT
>.|TRBV5-5|TRBJ2-1|.
CASSLVGGDNEQFF
TGTGCCAGCAGCTTGGTAGGGGGGGACAATGAGCAGTTCTTC
>.|TRBV7-2|TRBJ1-2|.
CASSFNRLGGYTF
TGTGCCAGCAGCTTCAACAGGCTGGGTGGCTACACCTTC
>few|TRBV10-3|TRBJ1-2|.
CAISGAVAYGYTF
TGTGCCATCAGTGGGGCAGTAGCCTATGGCTACACCTTC
>.|TRBV4-2|TRBJ2-3|.
CASSQGSLVRDTQYF
TGTGCCAGCAGCCAAGGAAGTCTGGTTCGGGATACGCAGTATTTT
>.|TRBV9|TRBJ1-6|.
CASSVGVGDSPLHF
TGTGCCAGCAGCGTAGGAGTCGGCGATTCACCCCTCCACTTT
>.|TRBV27|TRBJ2-7|TRBD2
CASRSRTSENNEQYF
TGTGCCAGCAGGTCACGGACTAGCGAGAACAACGAGCAGTACTTC
>.|TRBV6-6|TRBJ2-7|.
CASSNGLAYEQYF
TGTGCCAGCAGTAATGGACTGGCCTACGAGCAGTACTTC
>.|TRBV7-9|TRBJ2-6|TRBD1
CASSLQGTGANVLTF
TGTGCCAGCAGCCTACAGGGGACTGGGGCCAACGTCCTGACTTTC
>.|TRBV18|TRBJ2-1|TRBD2
CASSPLPVAGGSSYNEQFF
TGTGCCAGCTCACCCCTCCCGGTAGCGGGGGGAAGCTCCTACAATGAGCAGTTCTTC
>.|TRBV28|TRBJ1-2|.
CASSLGGVYGYTF
TGTGCCAGCAGTTTAGGGGGGGTCTATGGCTACACCTTC
>.|TRBV27|TRBJ2-7|TRBD1
CASSYGQGSYEQYF
TGTGCCAGCAGTTACGGACAGGGCTCTTACGAGCAGTACTTC
>.|TRBV7-6|TRBJ2-7|TRBD2
CASSLGSGGAYEQYF
TGTGCCAGCAGCTTGGGCAGCGGGGGGGCTTACGAGCAGTACTTC
>once|TRBV11-2|TRBJ2-5|TRBD2
CASSLWTSGSVRETQYF
TGTGCCAGCAGCCTCTGGACTAGCGGGAGTGTAAGGGAGACCCAGTACTTC
>.|TRBV5-1|TRBJ2-5|.
CASSLGQETQYF
TGCGCCAGCAGCTTGGGCCAAGAGACCCAGTACTTC
>.|TRBV11-2|TRBJ2-1|TRBD2
CASSRAPTSGGYNEQFF
TGTGCCAGCAGCCGGGCCCCGACTAGCGGGGGTTACAATGAGCAGTTCTTC
>.|TRBV12-5|TRBJ2-5|TRBD2
CASGSGGQETQYF
TGTGCTAGTGGATCGGGGGGACAAGAGACCCAGTACTTC
>.|TRBV2|TRBJ2-7|.
CASSEQGGRYEQYF
TGTGCCAGCAGTGAACAGGGGGGTAGGTACGAGCAGTACTTC
>.|TRBV27|TRBJ1-1|.
CASSQGLLTEAFF
TGTGCCAGCAGCCAGGGTTTGCTCACTGAAGCTTTCTTT
>.|TRBV7-6|TRBJ1-1|TRBD1
CASSFSQTGFGGAFF
TGTGCCAGCAGCTTTTCGCAGACAGGGTTCGGAGGAGCTTTCTTT
>once|TRBV6-1|TRBJ1-4|TRBD1
CASSEATGGNEKLFF
TGTGCCAGCAGTGAAGCTACAGGGGGTAATGAAAAACTGTTTTTT
>.|TRBV28|TRBJ2-7|.
CASSLFRDNYEQYF
TGTGCCAGCAGTTTATTTCGGGACAACTACGAGCAGTACTTC
>few|TRBV11-2|TRBJ1-2|.
CASSLGIEYGYTF
TGTGCCAGCAGCTTAGGGATTGAATATGGCTACACCTTC
>few|TRBV28|TRBJ2-5|.
CASTQGGETQYF
TGTGCCAGCACCCAAGGGGGGGAGACCCAGTACTTC
>.|TRBV2|TRBJ1-1|.
CASSDGGWGRNTEAFF
TGTGCCAGCAGTGATGGGGGTTGGGGCCGGAACACTGAAGCTTTCTTT
>.|TRBV5-1|TRBJ2-5|.
CASRRDRAFVRTETQYF
TGCGCCAGCAGAAGGGACCGCGCCTTTGTCCGAACGGAGACCCAGTACTTC
>.|TRBV20-1|TRBJ1-2|TRBD1
CSWDREPSYTF
TGCAGTTGGGACAGGGAGCCAAGCTACACCTTC
>.|TRBV5-4|TRBJ2-1|.
CASSLAATGSYNEQFF
TGTGCCAGCAGCTTGGCAGCTACCGGCTCCTACAATGAGCAGTTCTTC
>.|TRBV19|TRBJ2-5|.
CASSIVTGHQYF
TGTGCCAGTAGTATAGTCACGGGACACCAGTACTTC
>.|TRBV7-9|TRBJ2-5|.
CASSFNSLEAETQYF
TGTGCCAGCAGCTTTAATTCCTTAGAGGCAGAGACCCAGTACTTC
>.|TRBV5-1|TRBJ1-4|.
CASSGDTTYNEKLFF
TGCGCCAGCAGCGGGGACACTACTTATAATGAAAAACTGTTTTTT
>few|TRBV7-2|TRBJ2-5|.
CASSPRRGMETQYF
TGTGCCAGCAGCCCAAGGAGGGGTATGGAGACCCAGTACTTC
>once|TRBV7-2|TRBJ2-3|TRBD2
CASSPQTLLAGVAQYF
TGTGCCAGCAGCCCGCAGACCCTACTAGCGGGAGTCGCCCAGTATTTT
>.|TRBV28|TRBJ2-7|TRBD1
CASSLFSHRGHEQYF
TGTGCCAGCAGTTTATTCAGCCACAGGGGGCACGAGCAGTACTTC
>.|TRBV5-1|TRBJ2-1|.
CASSLYPGMVAYNEQFF
TGCGCCAGCAGCTTGTATCCAGGGATGGTCGCCTACAATGAGCAGTTCTTC
>.|TRBV25-1|TRBJ1-1|TRBD1
CASSGRDSDTEAFF
TGTGCCAGCAGTGGCCGGGACAGTGACACTGAAGCTTTCTTT
>.|TRBV5-4|TRBJ2-6|TRBD2
CASSPGLAGEVAGANVLTF
TGTGCCAGCAGCCCCGGACTAGCGGGAGAAGTTGCTGGGGCCAACGTCCTGACTTTC
>once|TRBV5-1|TRBJ2-1|.
CASRARGEYNEQFF
TGCGCCAGCAGGGCGCGGGGCGAATACAATGAGCAGTTCTTC